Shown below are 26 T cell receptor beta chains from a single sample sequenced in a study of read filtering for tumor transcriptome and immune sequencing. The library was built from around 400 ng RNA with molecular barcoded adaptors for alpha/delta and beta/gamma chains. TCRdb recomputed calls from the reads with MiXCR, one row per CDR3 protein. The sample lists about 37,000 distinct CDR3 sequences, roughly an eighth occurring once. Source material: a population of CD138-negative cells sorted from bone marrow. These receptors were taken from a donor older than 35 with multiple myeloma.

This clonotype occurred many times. DNA for the CDR3: TGCAGTGCCAAGGGGAATTCACCCCTCCACTTT. It translates to CSAKGNSPLHF. The chain joins TRBV20-1 to TRBJ1-6; D perhaps matches TRBD1 (5 bases). The CDR3 has 11 residues. From germline, CDR1 is DFQATT and CDR2 SNEGSKA (reference sequence). The germline V and J ends were trimmed by 6 bases and 7 bases, with 7 bases remaining between them.

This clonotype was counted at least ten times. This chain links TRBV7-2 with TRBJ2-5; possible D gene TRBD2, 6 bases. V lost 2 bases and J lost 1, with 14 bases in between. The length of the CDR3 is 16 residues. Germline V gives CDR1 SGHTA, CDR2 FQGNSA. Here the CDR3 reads CASSLFASAAQETQYF. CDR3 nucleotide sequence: TGTGCCAGCAGCTTATTCGCTAGCGCAGCCCAAGAGACCCAGTACTTC.

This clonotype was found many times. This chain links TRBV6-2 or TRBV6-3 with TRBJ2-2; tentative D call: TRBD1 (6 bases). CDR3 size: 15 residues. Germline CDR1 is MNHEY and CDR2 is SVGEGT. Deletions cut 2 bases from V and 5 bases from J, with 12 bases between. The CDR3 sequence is CASSYRQGQTGELFF. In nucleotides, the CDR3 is TGTGCCAGCAGTTACCGACAAGGACAGACCGGGGAGCTGTTTTTT.

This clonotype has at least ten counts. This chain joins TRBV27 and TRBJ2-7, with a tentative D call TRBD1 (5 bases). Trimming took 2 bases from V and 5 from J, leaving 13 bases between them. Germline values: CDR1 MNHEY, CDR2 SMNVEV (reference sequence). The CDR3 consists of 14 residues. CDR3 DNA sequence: TGTGCCAGCAGTTTAGGGGCAGGAGAGGACGAGCAGTACTTC. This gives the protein CASSLGAGEDEQYF.

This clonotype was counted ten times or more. The CDR3 loop is CASRSLGLAYNSPLHF. CDR3 DNA: TGTGCCAGCAGGTCCCTTGGGTTAGCCTATAATTCACCCCTCCACTTT. V usage is TRBV28 and J usage is TRBJ1-6; D is unresolved. Deletions cut 6 bases from V and 2 bases from J, with 14 bases between. Germline CDR1 reads MDHEN; CDR2 reads SYDVKM. The CDR3 has 16 amino acids.

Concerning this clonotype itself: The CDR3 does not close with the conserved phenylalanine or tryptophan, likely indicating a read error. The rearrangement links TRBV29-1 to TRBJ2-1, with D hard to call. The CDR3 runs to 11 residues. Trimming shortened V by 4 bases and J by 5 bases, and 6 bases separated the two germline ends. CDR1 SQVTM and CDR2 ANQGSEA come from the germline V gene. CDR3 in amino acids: CSVATHNEQFL. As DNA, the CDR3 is TGCAGCGTTGCAACGCACAATGAGCAGTTCCTC.

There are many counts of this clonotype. The CDR3, as DNA: TGTGCCAGCAGTTACTCGGGCAGGGGGTCCTACAATGAGCAGTTCTTC. Translating gives CASSYSGRGSYNEQFF. The rearrangement uses TRBV6-5 and TRBJ2-1; 7 bases fit TRBD1. Trimming removed 0 bases from V and 1 base from J; junction bases left unmatched: 3. This CDR3 has 16 residues. CDR1 is MNHEY, CDR2 SVGAGI, per germline.

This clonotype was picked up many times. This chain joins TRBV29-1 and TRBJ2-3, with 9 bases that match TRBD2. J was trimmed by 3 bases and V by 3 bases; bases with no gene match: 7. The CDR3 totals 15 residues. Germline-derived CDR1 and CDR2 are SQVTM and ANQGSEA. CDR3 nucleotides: TGCAGCGTTGAGGTGCGCGGGAGGGGTACAGATACGCAGTATTTT. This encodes CSVEVRGRGTDTQYF.

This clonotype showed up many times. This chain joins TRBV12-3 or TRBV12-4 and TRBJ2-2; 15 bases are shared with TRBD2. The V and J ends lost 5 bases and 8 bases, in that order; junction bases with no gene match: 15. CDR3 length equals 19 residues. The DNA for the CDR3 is TGTGCCAGCAGTCCTGGACTAGCGGGAGGGCCGAGGGTGTCTGGGGAGCTGTTTTTT. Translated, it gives CASSPGLAGGPRVSGELFF.

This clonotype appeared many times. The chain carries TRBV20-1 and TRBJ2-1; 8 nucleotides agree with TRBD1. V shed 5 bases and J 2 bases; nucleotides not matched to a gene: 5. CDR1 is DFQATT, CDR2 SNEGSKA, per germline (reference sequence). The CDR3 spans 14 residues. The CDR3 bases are TGCAGTGCTTTAGGACAGGGAACCTACAATGAGCAGTTCTTC. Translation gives CSALGQGTYNEQFF.

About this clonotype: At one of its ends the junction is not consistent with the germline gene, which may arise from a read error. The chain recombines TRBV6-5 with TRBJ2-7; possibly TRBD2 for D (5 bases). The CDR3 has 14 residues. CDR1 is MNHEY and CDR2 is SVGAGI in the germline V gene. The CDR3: CASRGSGSSYEQCF. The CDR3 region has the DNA TGTGCCAGCAGGGGTTCGGGGAGCTCCTACGAGCAGTGCTTC.

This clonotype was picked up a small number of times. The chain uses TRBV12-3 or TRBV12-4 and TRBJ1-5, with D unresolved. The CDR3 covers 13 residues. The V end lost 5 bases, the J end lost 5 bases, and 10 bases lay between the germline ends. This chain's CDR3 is CASSRGWDQPQHF. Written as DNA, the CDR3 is TGTGCCAGCAGTCGAGGGTGGGATCAGCCCCAGCATTTT.

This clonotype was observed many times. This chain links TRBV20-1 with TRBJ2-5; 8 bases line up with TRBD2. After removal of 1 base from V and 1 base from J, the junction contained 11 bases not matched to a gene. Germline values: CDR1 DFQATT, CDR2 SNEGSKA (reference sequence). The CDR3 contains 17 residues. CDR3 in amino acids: CSARGGKAGGIQETQYF. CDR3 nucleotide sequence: TGCAGTGCTAGAGGGGGAAAGGCGGGAGGAATCCAAGAGACCCAGTACTTC.

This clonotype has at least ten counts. The CDR3 DNA sequence: TGTGCCAGCAGCGACAGGACTAGCGGTTCTCACACAGATACGCAGTATTTT. Translating it yields CASSDRTSGSHTDTQYF. The rearrangement uses TRBV2 and TRBJ2-3, with 10 bases identical to TRBD2. Germline CDR1 and CDR2: SNHLY and FYNNEI. The CDR3 consists of 17 residues. The V gene end was trimmed by 6 bases and the J gene end by 2 bases; junction bases not matched to a gene: 11. Drawing the rest from reference TRBV2 and TRBJ2-3, the complete variable domain is EPEVTQTPSHQVTQMGQEVILRCVPISNHLYFYWYRQILGQKVEFLVSFYNNEISEKSEIFDDQFSVERPDGSNFTLKIRSTKLEDSAMYFCASSDRTSGSHTDTQYFGPGTRLTVL.

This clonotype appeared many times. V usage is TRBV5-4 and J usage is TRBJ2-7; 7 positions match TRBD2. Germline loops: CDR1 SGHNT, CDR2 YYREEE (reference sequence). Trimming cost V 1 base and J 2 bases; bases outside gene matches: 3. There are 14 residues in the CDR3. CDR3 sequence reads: CASSLMAGAYEQYF. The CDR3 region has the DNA TGTGCCAGCAGCTTGATGGCGGGAGCCTACGAGCAGTACTTC.

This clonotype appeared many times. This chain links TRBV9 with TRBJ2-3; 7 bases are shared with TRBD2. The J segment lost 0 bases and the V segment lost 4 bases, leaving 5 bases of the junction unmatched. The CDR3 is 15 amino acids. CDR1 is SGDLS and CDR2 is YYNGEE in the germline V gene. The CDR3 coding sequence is TGTGCCAGCAGCTCTGGACTAGGAAGCACAGATACGCAGTATTTT. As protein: CASSSGLGSTDTQYF.

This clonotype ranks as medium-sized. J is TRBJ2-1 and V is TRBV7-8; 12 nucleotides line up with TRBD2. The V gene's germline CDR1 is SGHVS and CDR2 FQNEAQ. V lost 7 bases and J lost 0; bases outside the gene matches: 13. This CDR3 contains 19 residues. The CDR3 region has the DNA TGTGCCAGCACCATTCGACTAGCGGGAGCTCGAAGCTCCTACAATGAGCAGTTCTTC. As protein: CASTIRLAGARSSYNEQFF. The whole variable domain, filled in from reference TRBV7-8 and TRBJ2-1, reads GAGVSQSPRYKVAKRGQDVALRCDPISGHVSLFWYQQALGQGPEFLTYFQNEAQLDKSGLPSDRFFAERPEGSVSTLKIQRTQQEDSAVYLCASTIRLAGARSSYNEQFFGPGTRLTVL.

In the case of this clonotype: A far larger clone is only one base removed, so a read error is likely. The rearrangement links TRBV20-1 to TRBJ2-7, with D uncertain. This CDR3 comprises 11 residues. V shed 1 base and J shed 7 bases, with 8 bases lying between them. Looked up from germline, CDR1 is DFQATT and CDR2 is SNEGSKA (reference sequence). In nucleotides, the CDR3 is TGCAGTGCTAGAGTCGACAATGAGCAGTACTTC. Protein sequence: CSARVDNEQYF.

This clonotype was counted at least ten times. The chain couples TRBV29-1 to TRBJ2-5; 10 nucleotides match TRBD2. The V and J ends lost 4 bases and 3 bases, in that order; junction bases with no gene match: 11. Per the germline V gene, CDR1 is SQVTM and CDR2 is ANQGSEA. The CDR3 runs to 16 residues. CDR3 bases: TGCAGCGTTGCCCCGACTAGCGGGTTCGTGAAAGAGACCCAGTACTTC. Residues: CSVAPTSGFVKETQYF.

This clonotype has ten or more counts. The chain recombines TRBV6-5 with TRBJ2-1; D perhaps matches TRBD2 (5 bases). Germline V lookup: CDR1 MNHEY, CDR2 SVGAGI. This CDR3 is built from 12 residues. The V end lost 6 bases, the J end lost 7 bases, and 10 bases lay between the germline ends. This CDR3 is CASRDFTNEQFF. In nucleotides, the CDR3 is TGTGCCAGCAGGGACTTTACTAATGAGCAGTTCTTC.

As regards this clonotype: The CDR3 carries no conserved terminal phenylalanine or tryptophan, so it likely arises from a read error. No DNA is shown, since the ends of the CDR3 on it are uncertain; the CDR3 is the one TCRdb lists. The CDR3 sequence is CAWSVRTSGSGNY. The chain links TRBV30 to TRBJ2-5; the table gives TRBD2 as D, unverified against the DNA. The germline V gene has CDR1 GTSNPN and CDR2 SVGIG (reference sequence). Ends included, the CDR3 has 13 residues.

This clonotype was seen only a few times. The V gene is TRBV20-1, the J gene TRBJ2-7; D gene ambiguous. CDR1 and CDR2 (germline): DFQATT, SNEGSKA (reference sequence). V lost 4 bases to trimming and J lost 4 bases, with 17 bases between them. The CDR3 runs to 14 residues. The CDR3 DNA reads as TGCAGTGCTACACCGGGCCGAATCCCTTACGAGCAGTACTTC. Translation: CSATPGRIPYEQYF.

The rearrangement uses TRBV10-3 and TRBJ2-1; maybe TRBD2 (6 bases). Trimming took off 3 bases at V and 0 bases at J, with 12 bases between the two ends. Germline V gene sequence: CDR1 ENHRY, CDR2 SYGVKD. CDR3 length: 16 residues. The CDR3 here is CAISDGAGSSYNEQFF. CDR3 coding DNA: TGTGCCATCAGTGATGGGGCGGGAAGCTCCTACAATGAGCAGTTCTTC.

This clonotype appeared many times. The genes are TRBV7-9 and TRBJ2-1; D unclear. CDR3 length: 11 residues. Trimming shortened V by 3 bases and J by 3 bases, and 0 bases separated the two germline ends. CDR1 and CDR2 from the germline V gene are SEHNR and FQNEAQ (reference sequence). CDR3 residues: CASSFYNEQFF. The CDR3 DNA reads TGTGCCAGCAGCTTCTACAATGAGCAGTTCTTC.

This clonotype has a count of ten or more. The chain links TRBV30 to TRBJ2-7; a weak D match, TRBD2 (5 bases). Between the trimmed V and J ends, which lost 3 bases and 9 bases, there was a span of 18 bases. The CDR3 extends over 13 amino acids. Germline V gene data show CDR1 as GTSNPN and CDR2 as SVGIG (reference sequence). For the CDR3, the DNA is TGTGCCTGGAGCGTGCTAGCCTTGAATGTGCAGTACTTC. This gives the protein CAWSVLALNVQYF.

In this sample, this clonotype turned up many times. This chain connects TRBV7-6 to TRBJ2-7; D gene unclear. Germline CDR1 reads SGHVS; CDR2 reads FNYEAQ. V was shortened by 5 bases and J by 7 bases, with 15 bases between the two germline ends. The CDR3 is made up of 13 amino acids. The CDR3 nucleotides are TGTGCCAGCAGCCCTTCCTTCTTTCGGGAGCAGTACTTC. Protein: CASSPSFFREQYF.